The entry below describes one T cell receptor beta chain. The naive CD8 population came from CD45RO-negative cells selected for CCR7, without terminally differentiated effector memory CD45RA+ cells. The donors, healthy adults who were HIV-negative, had experienced no recent acute infections or vaccinations. Measured with immunoSEQ multiplex PCR; TCRdb has only the in-frame clones, and not every one. The sample records approximately 2,200,000 clones, roughly 91% being singletons. This sample was taken from a study of shared clonotypes between healthy human individuals. V lost 6 bases to trimming and J lost 3 bases, with 12 bases between them. The CDR3 contains 14 residues. Germline lookup yields CDR1 MNHNY and CDR2 SVGAGI (reference sequence).

Sequenced material: naive CD8+ T cells from PBMCs. The origin of this receptor is a man between 18 and 29 years old in good health. Some clones in this sample may be carry-over from other donors' samples. V gene TRBV6-6 combines with J gene TRBJ2-4; TRBD2 might be the D (6 bases). CDR3 DNA: TGTGCCAGCAGACCCTCCGGGGGCAAAAACATTCAGTACTTC. Amino acids: CASRPSGGKNIQYF.